Sequencing of this T cell receptor (beta chain) was carried out in a study of T cells in Graves' hyperthyroidism and ophthalmopathy. For the study at large: Peripheral blood was taken when the disease was first diagnosed, before any treatment began.

Study results and limitations: The authors' 13 V-J model separated ophthalmopathy from stable hyperthyroidism.

Disease duration under 2 months; hyperthyroidism patients were aged 18 to 65. The study based diagnoses on clinical symptoms, serum thyroxine and TRAb, thyroid ultrasound and orbital computed tomography. Ten or more counts support this clonotype. The antigen remains unidentified. CDR3 length: 15 amino acids. With 5 bases removed from V and 2 bases from J, the gap between germline ends came to 15 bases. Germline V gene sequence: CDR1 MNHNS, CDR2 SASEGT. RNA transcripts yielded amplified TCR beta CDR3 regions. Carried out on the TCR CDR3, a first-round RT-PCR used the HTBI primer set. TCRdb passed the multiplex PCR reads through MiXCR, listing each CDR3 protein once. The sample consists of about 480,000 distinct CDR3 sequences, around 14% of them appearing once.

Sequencing input: blood. The TCR comes from a young woman with Graves' hyperthyroidism. The genes are TRBV6-1 and TRBJ1-1, with no clear D. The CDR3 region has the DNA TGTGCCAGCAGTTATCTACGCGGGGTAAACACTGAAGCTTTCTTT. Translated, it gives CASSYLRGVNTEAFF.